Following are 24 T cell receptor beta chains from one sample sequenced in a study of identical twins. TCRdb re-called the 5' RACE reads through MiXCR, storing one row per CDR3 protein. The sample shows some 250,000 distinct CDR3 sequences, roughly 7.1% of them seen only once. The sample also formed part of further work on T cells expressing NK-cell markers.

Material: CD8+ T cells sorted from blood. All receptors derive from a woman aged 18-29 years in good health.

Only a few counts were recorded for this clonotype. The CDR3 DNA reads TGTGCCAGCAGCTCCGACCAGGGAGTTGACACTGAAGCTTTCTTT. Residues: CASSSDQGVDTEAFF. The V call is TRBV7-8, the J call TRBJ1-1; D may be TRBD1 (5 bases). Trimming stripped 4 bases from V and 3 bases from J, with 15 bases between. Germline CDR1 SGHVS, CDR2 FQNEAQ. CDR3 length: 15 amino acids. The full variable domain, in which reference TRBV7-8 and TRBJ1-1 provide the parts outside the CDR3, is GAGVSQSPRYKVAKRGQDVALRCDPISGHVSLFWYQQALGQGPEFLTYFQNEAQLDKSGLPSDRFFAERPEGSVSTLKIQRTQQEDSAVYLCASSSDQGVDTEAFFGQGTRLTVV.

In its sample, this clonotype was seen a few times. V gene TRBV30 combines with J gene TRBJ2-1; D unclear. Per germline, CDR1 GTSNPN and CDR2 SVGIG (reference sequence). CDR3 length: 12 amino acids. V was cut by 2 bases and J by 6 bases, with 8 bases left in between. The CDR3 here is CAWSPSGNEQFF. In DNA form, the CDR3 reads TGTGCCTGGAGTCCCTCGGGCAATGAGCAGTTCTTC.

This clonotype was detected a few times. CDR3 sequence (DNA): TGTGCCAGCAGACGGCCGGGACAGGGAAACACCATATATTTT. Its translation is CASRRPGQGNTIYF. This chain joins TRBV28 and TRBJ1-3, with TRBD1 matching 7 bases. The CDR3 totals 14 residues. Germline CDR1 is MDHEN and CDR2 is SYDVKM. Trimming took 6 bases from V and 4 from J; bases not matched to a gene: 6.

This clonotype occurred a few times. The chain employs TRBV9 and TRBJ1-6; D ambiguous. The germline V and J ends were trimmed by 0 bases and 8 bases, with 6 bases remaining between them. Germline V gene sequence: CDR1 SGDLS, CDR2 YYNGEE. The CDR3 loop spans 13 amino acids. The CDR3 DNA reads TGTGCCAGCAGCGTAGTCAGTGATTCACCCCTCCACTTT. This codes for CASSVVSDSPLHF.

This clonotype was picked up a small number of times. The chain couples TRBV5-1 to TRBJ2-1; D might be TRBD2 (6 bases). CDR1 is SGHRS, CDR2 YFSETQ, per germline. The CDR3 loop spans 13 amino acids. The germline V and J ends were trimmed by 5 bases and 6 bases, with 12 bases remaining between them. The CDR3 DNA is TGCGCCAGCAGTTGGGACTCCGGCAATGAGCAGTTCTTC. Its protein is CASSWDSGNEQFF. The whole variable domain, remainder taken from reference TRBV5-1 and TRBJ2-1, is KAGVTQTPRYLIKTRGQQVTLSCSPISGHRSVSWYQQTPGQGLQFLFEYFSETQRNKGNFPGRFSGRQFSNSRSEMNVSTLELGDSALYLCASSWDSGNEQFFGPGTRLTVL.

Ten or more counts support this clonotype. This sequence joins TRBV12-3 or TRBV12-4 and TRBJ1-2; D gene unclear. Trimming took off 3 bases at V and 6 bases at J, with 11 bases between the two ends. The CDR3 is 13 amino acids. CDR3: CASSLGQLDGYTF. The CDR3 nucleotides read TGTGCCAGCAGTTTGGGCCAACTGGATGGCTACACCTTC.

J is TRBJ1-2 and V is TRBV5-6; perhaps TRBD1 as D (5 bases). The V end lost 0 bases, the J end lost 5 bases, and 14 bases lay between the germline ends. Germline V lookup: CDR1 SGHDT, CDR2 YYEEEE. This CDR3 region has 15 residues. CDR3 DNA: TGTGCCAGCAGCTTGGGGACATCTCTTACTTATGGCTACACCTTC. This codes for CASSLGTSLTYGYTF.

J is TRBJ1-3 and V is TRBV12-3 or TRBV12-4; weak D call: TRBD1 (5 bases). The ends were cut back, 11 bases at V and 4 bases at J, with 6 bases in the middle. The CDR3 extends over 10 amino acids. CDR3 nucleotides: TGTGCCGGGGCCGGAAACACCATATATTTT. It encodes CAGAGNTIYF.

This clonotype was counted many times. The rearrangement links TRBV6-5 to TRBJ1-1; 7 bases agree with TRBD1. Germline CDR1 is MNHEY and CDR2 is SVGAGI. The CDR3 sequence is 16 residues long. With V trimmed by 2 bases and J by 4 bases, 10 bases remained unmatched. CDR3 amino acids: CASSYITGVGVTEAFF. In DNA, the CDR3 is TGTGCCAGCAGTTACATAACAGGGGTGGGGGTCACTGAAGCTTTCTTT.

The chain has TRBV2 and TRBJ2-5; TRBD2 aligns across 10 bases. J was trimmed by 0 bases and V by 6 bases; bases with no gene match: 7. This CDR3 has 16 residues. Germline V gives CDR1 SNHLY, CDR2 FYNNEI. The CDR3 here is CASRVLAGPDQETQYF. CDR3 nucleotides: TGTGCCAGCAGGGTACTAGCGGGGCCAGACCAAGAGACCCAGTACTTC.

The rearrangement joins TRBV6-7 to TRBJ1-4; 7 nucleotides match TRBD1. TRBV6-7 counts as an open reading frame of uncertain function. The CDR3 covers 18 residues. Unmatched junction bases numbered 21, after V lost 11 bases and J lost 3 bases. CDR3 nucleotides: TGTGCCGGGGTGCCAACAGGGGTAAAGTGGCTGGCTAATGAAAAACTGTTTTTT. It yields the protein CAGVPTGVKWLANEKLFF.

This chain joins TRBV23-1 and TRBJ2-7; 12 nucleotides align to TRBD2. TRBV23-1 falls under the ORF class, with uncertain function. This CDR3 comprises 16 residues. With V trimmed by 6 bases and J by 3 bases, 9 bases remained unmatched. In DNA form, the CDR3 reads TGCGCCAGCAGCCGCGTGACTAGCGGGGGAAACTACGAGCAGTACTTC. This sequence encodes CASSRVTSGGNYEQYF.

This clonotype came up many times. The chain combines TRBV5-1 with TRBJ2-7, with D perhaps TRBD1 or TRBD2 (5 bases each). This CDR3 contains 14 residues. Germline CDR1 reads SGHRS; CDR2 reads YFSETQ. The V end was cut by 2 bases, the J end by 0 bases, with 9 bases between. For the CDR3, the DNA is TGCGCCAGCAGCTTAGAGGGGCTCTCCTACGAGCAGTACTTC. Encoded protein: CASSLEGLSYEQYF.

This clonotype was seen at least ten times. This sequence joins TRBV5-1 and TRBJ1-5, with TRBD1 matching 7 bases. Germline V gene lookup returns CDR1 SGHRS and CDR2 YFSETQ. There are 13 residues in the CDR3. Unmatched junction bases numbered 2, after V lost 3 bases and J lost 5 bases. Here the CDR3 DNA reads TGCGCCAGCAGCTGGACAGGCTATCAGCCCCAGCATTTT. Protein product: CASSWTGYQPQHF.

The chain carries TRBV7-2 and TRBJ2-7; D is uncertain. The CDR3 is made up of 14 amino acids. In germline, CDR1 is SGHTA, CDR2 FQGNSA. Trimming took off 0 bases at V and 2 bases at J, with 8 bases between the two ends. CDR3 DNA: TGTGCCAGCAGCTTAGCAGCCTGGCCCTACGAGCAGTACTTC. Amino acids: CASSLAAWPYEQYF.

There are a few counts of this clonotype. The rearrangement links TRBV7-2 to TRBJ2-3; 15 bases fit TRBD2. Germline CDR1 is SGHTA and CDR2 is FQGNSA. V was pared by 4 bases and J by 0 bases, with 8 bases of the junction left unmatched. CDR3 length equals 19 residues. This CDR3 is CASSSPPGTSGGSTDTQYF. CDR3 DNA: TGTGCCAGCAGCTCACCGCCGGGGACTAGCGGGGGGAGCACAGATACGCAGTATTTT. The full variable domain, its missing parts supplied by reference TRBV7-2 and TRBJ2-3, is GAGVSQSPSNKVTEKGKDVELRCDPISGHTALYWYRQSLGQGLEFLIYFQGNSAPDKSGLPSDRFSAERTGGSVSTLTIQRTQQEDSAVYLCASSSPPGTSGGSTDTQYFGPGTRLTVL.

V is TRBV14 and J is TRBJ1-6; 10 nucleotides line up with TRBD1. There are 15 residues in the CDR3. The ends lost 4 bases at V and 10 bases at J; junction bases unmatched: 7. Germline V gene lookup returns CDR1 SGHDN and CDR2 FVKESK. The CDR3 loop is CASSRQRDRGSPLHF. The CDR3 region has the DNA TGTGCCAGCAGCCGTCAACGGGACAGGGGCTCACCCCTCCACTTT.

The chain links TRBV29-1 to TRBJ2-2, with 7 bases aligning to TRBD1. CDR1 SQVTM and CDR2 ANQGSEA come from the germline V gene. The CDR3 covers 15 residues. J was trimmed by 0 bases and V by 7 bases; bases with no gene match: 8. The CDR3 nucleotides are TGCAGCGCTCTCGACAGGGTCTCGAACACCGGGGAGCTGTTTTTT. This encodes CSALDRVSNTGELFF.

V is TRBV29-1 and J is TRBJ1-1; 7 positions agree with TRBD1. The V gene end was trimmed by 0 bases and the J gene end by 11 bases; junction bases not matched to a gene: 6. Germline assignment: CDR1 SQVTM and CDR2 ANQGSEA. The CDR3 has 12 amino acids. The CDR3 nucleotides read TGCAGCGTTGAAGATCAAACAGGGGTTGCTTTCTTT. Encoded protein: CSVEDQTGVAFF.

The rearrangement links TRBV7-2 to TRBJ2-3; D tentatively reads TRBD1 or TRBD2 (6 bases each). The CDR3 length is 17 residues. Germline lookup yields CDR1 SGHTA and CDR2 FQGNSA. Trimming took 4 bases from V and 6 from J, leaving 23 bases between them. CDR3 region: CASSSPGGWGAGDTQYF. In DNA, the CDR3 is TGTGCCAGCAGCTCACCGGGCGGATGGGGGGCCGGGGATACGCAGTATTTT.

The CDR3 nucleotides are TGTGCCAGCAGCTTTAGCGGGGGGTTGAACGAGCAGTACTTC. Its protein is CASSFSGGLNEQYF. The chain couples TRBV7-8 to TRBJ2-7; TRBD2 matches 10 bases. Trimming took 3 bases from V and 5 from J; bases not matched to a gene: 4. Germline lookup yields CDR1 SGHVS and CDR2 FQNEAQ. The length of the CDR3 is 14 residues.

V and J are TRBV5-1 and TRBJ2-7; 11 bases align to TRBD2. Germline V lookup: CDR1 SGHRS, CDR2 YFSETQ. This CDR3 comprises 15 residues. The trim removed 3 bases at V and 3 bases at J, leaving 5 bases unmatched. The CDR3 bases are TGCGCCAGCAGCTATAGCGGGGGGGCCCGCTACGAGCAGTACTTC. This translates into CASSYSGGARYEQYF.

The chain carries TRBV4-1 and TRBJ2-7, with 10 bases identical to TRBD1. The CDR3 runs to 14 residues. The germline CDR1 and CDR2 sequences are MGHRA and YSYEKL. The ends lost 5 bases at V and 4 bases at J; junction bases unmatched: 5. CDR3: CASSYRDRGYEQYF. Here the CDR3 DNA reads TGCGCCAGCAGCTACCGGGACAGGGGTTACGAGCAGTACTTC.

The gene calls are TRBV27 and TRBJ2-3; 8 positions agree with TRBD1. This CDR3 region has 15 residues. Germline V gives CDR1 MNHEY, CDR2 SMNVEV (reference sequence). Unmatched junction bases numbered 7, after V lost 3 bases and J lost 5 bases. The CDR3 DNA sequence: TGTGCCAGCAGTTTGCAGGGGGCTACCCGAGATACGCAGTATTTT. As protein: CASSLQGATRDTQYF.